This paragraph covers one T cell receptor beta chain sequence. The target of this receptor is not known. One base away there is no much larger clone; base qualities are not given. The data belong to a study of CD8+ T cells in alopecia areata (dated by TCRdb to between 2017 and 2018). Regarding the study in general: The treated patients took part in an open-label pilot trial in which moderate-to-severe alopecia areata was treated with oral tofacitinib at 5 to 10 mg twice daily. Tofacitinib was administered for 6 to 18 months, and 6 months of follow-up off drug were then conducted to assess delayed response and recurrence. To study T cell clonal expansion in alopecia areata, the researchers applied high-throughput TCRbeta sequencing to both the C3H/HeJ mouse model and human patients. On the human side, TCRbeta sequencing was run on scalp tissue and on sorted CD4+ and CD8+ peripheral blood T cells from healthy controls and from alopecia areata patients with either patchy or totalis/universalis disease. Tofacitinib-treated patients had biopsies at baseline and at 4 and 24 weeks of treatment, with a later scalp biopsy in several patients. Scalp clonality was compared among normal scalp (n=4), patchy alopecia areata scalp (n=8), and alopecia totalis/universalis scalp (n=8). The RNA source kit depended on sample type: the PAXgene miRNA kit for fixed scalp, the miRNeasy kit for PBMCs, and the RNeasy kit for mouse skin. immunoSEQ multiplex PCR using 35 Vbeta forward primers and 13 Jbeta reverse primers was used to amplify TCRbeta CDR3 regions.

The time point label on this specimen signifies: baseline before oral tofacitinib. Lesional scalp punch biopsies and peripheral blood were obtained from alopecia areata patients. PBMCs were separated by density centrifugation and stained for CD3, CD4 and CD8, after which CD4+ and CD8+ T cells were sorted on a FACSAria. The CDR3 holds 17 amino acids from the cysteine to the phenylalanine. Of the read, only the CDR3 DNA is kept; its 51 bases are in frame from base 1. Receptor amplification or capture employed the immunoSEQ multiplex PCR assay. To provide template for TCR sequencing, every sample had RNA extracted and reverse transcribed into cDNA. First-strand cDNA was synthesized using SuperScript III with a 2:1 mix of oligo-dT and random hexamers. A synthetic immune receptor repertoire was used to measure amplification bias, and any remaining bias was corrected computationally. Concerning the study's data processing: Raw reads were preprocessed for error removal, and CDR3 was defined according to IMGT conventions as running from the conserved cysteine to phenylalanine. Clonality was calculated as 1 minus Shannon entropy normalized by log2 of the number of productive unique TCRs. Scalp TCRbeta sequences were cross-referenced with sorted blood CD4 and CD8 repertoires so that the CD4 or CD8 identity of scalp clones could be inferred. TCRdb limited this immuneACCESS table to in-frame rearrangements with V and J called. A share of clones is missing; checked studies link under half to unresolved V genes, and the rest is unexplained. The V and J calls and the clone size are those of that table, but D and trimming were determined from the DNA. Within this sample are about 150,000 clones, with over 70% of them counted one time only. Jointly, the top ten make up approximately 15% of the sample.

The full study reports these points: Compared with mice, TCR sequences shared between patients were less clear, possibly partly because of HLA diversity across the patient population. Scalp TCR repertoire analysis is complicated because resident alphabeta T cells in normal human skin are also sequenced, whereas mouse skin is dominated by gammadelta T cells. Higher clonality and more expanded CD8+ clones were observed in lesional scalp than in normal scalp, particularly in alopecia totalis/universalis, a finding suggestive of antigenic drive.

Rearrangement joined TRBV21-1 to TRBJ1-2. TRBV21-1 corresponds to a pseudogene. This sample comprised CD8+ T cells sorted from blood, obtained at week 0. The source of this sequence is a human donor with alopecia areata. The DNA sequence is as follows: TGTGCCAGCCCCTTTAGCGGGACGAACAGCCTAATTTTGGGCTACACCTTC. Its translation reads: CASPFSGTNSLILGYTF.